Reported below is one T cell receptor beta chain. The data derive from a study of tumor-infiltrating lymphocytes in localized non-small cell lung cancer. Using immunoSEQ multiplex PCR, the repertoire was profiled, and TCRdb retains in-frame clones only, with some absent. Of about 15,000 clones detected, roughly 69% appear once; the ten largest clones hold under 7%. This clonotype was sampled from a human donor with non-small cell lung cancer. The sequenced sample was lung tumor tissue.

CDR3 bases: TGTGCCAGCACCTCTAACAATCGGCCCGGCTACACCTTC. It is translated as CASTSNNRPGYTF. The gene calls are TRBV28 and TRBJ1-2; D is undetermined. Germline loops: CDR1 MDHEN, CDR2 SYDVKM. The CDR3 consists of 13 residues. Trimming took off 7 bases at V and 8 bases at J, with 17 bases between the two ends.